This entry lists 27 T cell receptor beta chains sequenced from one sample in a study of blood T cell repertoires in COVID-19. The data were produced by immunoSEQ multiplex PCR, yet TCRdb's version contains in-frame clones alone and is incomplete. This table has some 280,000 clones, roughly 90% appearing once. What was sequenced was peripheral blood. The receptors stem from a woman aged 55-70 years with acute or convalescent COVID-19.

The rearrangement links TRBV4-3 to TRBJ1-6, with no clear D. V dropped 0 bases and J dropped 9 bases, with 12 bases sitting between them. The germline V gene encodes CDR1 LGHNA and CDR2 YSLEER. The CDR3 is 15 residues long. The CDR3 reads CASSQDVRESSPLHF. The CDR3 bases are TGCGCCAGCAGCCAAGATGTTCGCGAGAGTTCACCCCTCCACTTT.

The chain uses TRBV6-2 or TRBV6-3 and TRBJ1-1, with a possible D match to TRBD1 (5 bases). This CDR3 region has 12 residues. The germline V gene encodes CDR1 MNHEY and CDR2 SVGEGT. With 3 bases removed from V and 7 bases from J, the gap between germline ends came to 9 bases. CDR3 DNA: TGTGCCAGCAGTTATGGAAGGGGTGAAGCTTTCTTT. Protein: CASSYGRGEAFF.

The CDR3 sequence is CASSLNGPGAKNIQYF. CDR3 nucleotides: TGTGCCAGCAGTCTGAACGGGCCGGGGGCCAAAAACATTCAGTACTTC. The chain recombines TRBV28 with TRBJ2-4, with D possibly being TRBD2 (5 bases). The ends were cut back, 5 bases at V and 1 base at J, with 15 bases in the middle. Germline CDR1 reads MDHEN; CDR2 reads SYDVKM. CDR3 size: 16 residues.

The CDR3 coding sequence is TGCGCCAGCAGCCTGGTGACAGGGGGAACCTACGAGCAGTACTTC. It encodes CASSLVTGGTYEQYF. The chain links TRBV5-1 to TRBJ2-7; 9 bases line up with TRBD1. This CDR3 spans 15 amino acids. The V and J ends lost 4 bases and 2 bases, in that order; junction bases with no gene match: 7. Germline values: CDR1 SGHRS, CDR2 YFSETQ.

The gene calls are TRBV6-1 and TRBJ2-7, with 9 positions matching TRBD2. Losses at the gene ends were 3 bases for V and 1 base for J; bases not matched to a gene: 13. Germline assignment: CDR1 MNHNS and CDR2 SASEGT. The CDR3 totals 18 residues. The CDR3 here is CASSEPFFSGSLSYEQYF. In nucleotides, the CDR3 is TGTGCCAGCAGTGAGCCCTTTTTTAGCGGGAGTCTTTCCTACGAGCAGTACTTC.

The chain couples TRBV28 to TRBJ2-1; 12 nucleotides agree with TRBD2. V lost 9 bases to trimming and J lost 3 bases; unmatched junction nucleotides: 6. Germline V gene sequence: CDR1 MDHEN, CDR2 SYDVKM. The CDR3 is 15 residues long. CDR3 bases: TGTGCCAGTGAGACTAGCGGGAGTTTCTACAATGAGCAGTTCTTC. Its protein product is CASETSGSFYNEQFF.

The V call is TRBV5-4, the J call TRBJ2-1; TRBD2 agrees at 12 bases. The germline V gene has CDR1 SGHNT and CDR2 YYREEE (reference sequence). Losses at the gene ends were 5 bases for V and 0 bases for J; bases not matched to a gene: 6. CDR3 size: 17 residues. For the CDR3, the DNA is TGTGCCAGCAGTAAGACTAGCGGGAGACTCTCCTACAATGAGCAGTTCTTC. Its translation: CASSKTSGRLSYNEQFF.

This clone was recorded only once. The V gene is TRBV7-3, the J gene TRBJ2-7; 7 bases are a match to TRBD2. The V segment lost 5 bases and the J segment 3 bases; nucleotides outside the gene matches: 7. Germline V gene lookup returns CDR1 SGHTA and CDR2 FQGTGA. The CDR3 consists of 14 residues. CDR3 sequence: CASSLGGGNYEQYF. CDR3 DNA: TGTGCCAGCAGCCTTGGGGGAGGGAACTACGAGCAGTACTTC.

V usage is TRBV11-1 and J usage is TRBJ2-1, with 9 bases aligning to TRBD2. V was clipped by 3 bases and J by 7 bases; unmatched bases: 7. The CDR3 spans 15 residues. Per the germline V gene, CDR1 is SGHAT and CDR2 is FQDESV (reference sequence). As DNA, the CDR3 is TGTGCCAGCAGCTTCGAGCGGGGGGCGGAGAATGAGCAGTTCTTC. Translation gives CASSFERGAENEQFF.

This clone was counted a few times. This chain connects TRBV5-1 to TRBJ1-6, with D perhaps TRBD1 (5 bases). The CDR3 runs 14 residues. Germline CDR1 reads SGHRS; CDR2 reads YFSETQ. V dropped 4 bases and J dropped 9 bases, with 14 bases sitting between them. The chain's CDR3 is CASSPREGSSPLHF. The CDR3 nucleotides are TGCGCCAGCAGCCCCCGGGAGGGGTCTTCACCCCTCCACTTT.

A few counts support this clone. J is TRBJ2-1 and V is TRBV9, with 10 bases lining up with TRBD2. Trimming took 4 bases from V and 7 from J; bases not matched to a gene: 8. The germline CDR1 and CDR2 sequences are SGDLS and YYNGEE. The CDR3 has 15 amino acids. CDR3 nucleotides: TGTGCCAGCAGCCGCCCTAGCGGGGGTATGAATGAGCAGTTCTTC. It codes for CASSRPSGGMNEQFF.

This clone was observed a single time. The chain couples TRBV7-9 to TRBJ2-7, with TRBD2 matching over 15 bases. CDR3 length: 15 residues. V shed 2 bases, J shed 5 bases, and the junction held 1 base outside the gene matches. CDR1 is SEHNR and CDR2 is FQNEAQ in the germline V gene (reference sequence). DNA for the CDR3: TGTGCCAGCAGCTTACGGACTAGCGGGAGGGACGAGCAGTACTTC. This translates into CASSLRTSGRDEQYF.

The chain combines TRBV19 with TRBJ2-5, with D unresolved. Germline V gene sequence: CDR1 LNHDA, CDR2 SQIVND (reference sequence). V lost 3 bases, J lost 2 bases, and 7 bases lay in between. The CDR3 loop spans 13 amino acids. The CDR3 is CASSMAVQETQYF. The CDR3 DNA reads TGTGCCAGTAGTATGGCGGTACAAGAGACCCAGTACTTC.

The DNA of the CDR3 is TGTGCCAGCAGTTACGGATCCTCCGGGACAAGGATCTACGAGCAGTACTTC. The encoded protein is CASSYGSSGTRIYEQYF. J is TRBJ2-7 and V is TRBV6-2 or TRBV6-3; possible D gene TRBD1, 6 bases. Germline V gives CDR1 MNHEY, CDR2 SVGEGT. CDR3 length: 17 amino acids. The germline V and J ends were trimmed by 2 bases and 3 bases, with 20 bases remaining between them.

The chain links TRBV6-5 to TRBJ2-7, with 8 positions matching TRBD1. Germline V gene lookup returns CDR1 MNHEY and CDR2 SVGAGI. Trimming removed 9 bases from V and 2 bases from J; junction bases left unmatched: 9. This CDR3 has 14 residues. The CDR3 DNA reads TGTGCCAGTTCCCGGGACAGGACGACCTACGAGCAGTACTTC. Translated: CASSRDRTTYEQYF.

This chain connects TRBV27 to TRBJ2-1, with 11 nucleotides matching TRBD2. This CDR3 has 17 amino acids. With 2 bases clipped from V and 6 bases from J, the junction kept 9 bases outside the gene matches. Germline lookup yields CDR1 MNHEY and CDR2 SMNVEV (reference sequence). CDR3 residues: CASSLNPGLAVFNEQFF. CDR3 in DNA: TGTGCCAGCAGTTTAAACCCGGGACTAGCGGTTTTCAATGAGCAGTTCTTC.

This clone was observed a few times. The rearrangement joins TRBV7-2 to TRBJ1-4; the D is unclear. The CDR3 runs to 16 residues. Germline V gives CDR1 SGHTA, CDR2 FQGNSA. V lost 1 base and J 2 bases, leaving 11 bases between the germline ends. CDR3 nucleotides: TGTGCCAGCAGCTTAGGAAGCCCATGGACTAATGAAAAACTGTTTTTT. The encoded protein is CASSLGSPWTNEKLFF.

The DNA of the CDR3 is TGTGCCAGCAGCTTGTTACTAGCGGCTAATGAGCAGTTCTTC. It translates to CASSLLLAANEQFF. This chain connects TRBV7-9 to TRBJ2-1, with 8 bases that match TRBD2. CDR3 size: 14 residues. Germline assignment: CDR1 SEHNR and CDR2 FQNEAQ (reference sequence). V was clipped by 3 bases and J by 7 bases; unmatched bases: 5.

This CDR3 reads CASSSGGYEQYF. The CDR3 coding sequence is TGTGCCAGCAGCTCCGGGGGCTACGAGCAGTACTTC. This chain connects TRBV12-3 or TRBV12-4 to TRBJ2-7; perhaps TRBD2 as D (6 bases). The CDR3 has 12 residues. V dropped 6 bases and J dropped 3 bases, with 9 bases sitting between them.

This clone was observed a single time. This chain uses TRBV24-1 with TRBJ2-1; 7 bases map to TRBD2. Germline-derived CDR1 and CDR2 are KGHDR and SFDVKD. The trim removed 4 bases at V and 0 bases at J, leaving 8 bases unmatched. The length of the CDR3 is 17 residues. This CDR3 is CATSDPSGDSSYNEQFF. CDR3 DNA sequence: TGTGCCACCAGTGACCCAAGCGGGGATAGCTCCTACAATGAGCAGTTCTTC.

J is TRBJ2-2 and V is TRBV10-3; D is possibly TRBD2 (5 bases). V was cut by 4 bases and J by 0 bases, with 9 bases left in between. CDR1 is ENHRY, CDR2 SYGVKD, per germline. The CDR3 covers 15 residues. The CDR3 reads CAISGGYANTGELFF. The CDR3 bases are TGTGCCATCAGTGGAGGGTACGCGAACACCGGGGAGCTGTTTTTT.

V gene TRBV9 combines with J gene TRBJ2-2; tentatively, D is TRBD1 (5 bases). Germline V gene lookup returns CDR1 SGDLS and CDR2 YYNGEE. CDR3 size: 13 residues. Trimming took off 7 bases at V and 5 bases at J, with 12 bases between the two ends. The CDR3 nucleotides read TGTGCCAGCGTAAGGGGTTCGACCGGGGAGCTGTTTTTT. It is translated as CASVRGSTGELFF.

The V gene is TRBV11-3, the J gene TRBJ2-3; 7 positions match TRBD2. V was clipped by 2 bases and J by 4 bases; unmatched bases: 6. Germline assignment: CDR1 SGHNT and CDR2 YENEEA. The CDR3 loop spans 15 amino acids. CDR3 DNA: TGTGCCAGCAGCTTAACGGGACTAAGATCAGATACGCAGTATTTT. It yields the protein CASSLTGLRSDTQYF.

CDR3 nucleotide sequence: TGTGCCAGCAGCCAAGCCCAGGTGTCCATAAGGGAAGCTTTCTTT. Translating gives CASSQAQVSIREAFF. The rearrangement joins TRBV3-1 (or the pseudogene TRBV3-2) to TRBJ1-1; no definite D call. Between the trimmed V and J ends, which lost 1 base and 8 bases, there was a span of 17 bases. Germline V gene data show CDR1 as LGHDT and CDR2 as YNNKEL (reference sequence). The length of the CDR3 is 15 residues.

V and J are TRBV13 and TRBJ2-7; D unclear. The CDR3 runs to 13 residues. From germline, CDR1 is PRHDT and CDR2 FYEKMQ (reference sequence). Trimming pared 0 bases from V and 7 bases from J, leaving 10 bases between. The CDR3 region is CASSLGSGREQYF. CDR3 coding DNA: TGTGCCAGCAGCTTAGGTTCAGGCCGGGAGCAGTACTTC.

This chain joins TRBV10-3 and TRBJ2-5; 9 nucleotides match TRBD2. The V gene end was trimmed by 8 bases and the J gene end by 7 bases; junction bases not matched to a gene: 17. CDR1 and CDR2 (germline): ENHRY, SYGVKD. The CDR3 extends over 16 amino acids. CDR3 coding DNA: TGTGCCATCGGGGCCAAAACTCGCGGGGGGGCCGGGACCCAGTACTTC. Translating it yields CAIGAKTRGGAGTQYF.

The V call is TRBV7-9, the J call TRBJ1-3, with 9 bases that match TRBD1. The CDR3 runs to 17 residues. V shed 5 bases and J 0 bases; nucleotides not matched to a gene: 8. Per germline, CDR1 SEHNR and CDR2 FQNEAQ (reference sequence). Here the CDR3 DNA reads TGTGCCAGCAGCCAAATACCGGGACAGGGCTCTGGAAACACCATATATTTT. It is translated as CASSQIPGQGSGNTIYF.